This TCR beta chain was retrieved from a study of OX40 agonist ivuxolimab in advanced cancers. For the study at large: Patients received ivuxolimab, an intravenous treatment, every 2 weeks at 0.01 to 10 mg/kg.

Study-wide results and limits: Clonal expansion from baseline to week 6 occurred in both CD4+ and CD8+ T cells.

The method was immunoSEQ multiplex PCR; TCRdb's version includes in-frame clones alone and lacks a portion of them. Found here are about 70,000 clones, around nine tenths of them singletons; the top ten hold around 2.6%. Turning to this clone: What it binds is unknown.

This CDR3 spans 15 amino acids. J was trimmed by 5 bases and V by 8 bases; bases with no gene match: 13. Germline CDR1 and CDR2: SGHNT and YENEEA. This receptor was taken from an adult with an advanced solid tumor such as melanoma, head and neck, liver or kidney cancer. This sequence joins TRBV11-3 and TRBJ2-3; TRBD2 aligns across 7 bases. The sample in question was CD4+ or CD8+ T cells sorted from blood, obtained in a trial of the OX40 agonist ivuxolimab. The CDR3 coding sequence is TGTGCCAGCGCGTCCCAAGGGACTAAGCGAGATACGCAGTATTTT. Its protein is CASASQGTKRDTQYF. Looking up the rest from reference TRBV11-3 and TRBJ2-3 gives the full variable domain: EAGVVQSPRYKIIEKKQPVAFWCNPISGHNTLYWYLQNLGQGPELLIRYENEEAVDDSQLPKDRFSAERLKGVDSTLKIQPAELGDSAVYLCASASQGTKRDTQYFGPGTRLTVL.